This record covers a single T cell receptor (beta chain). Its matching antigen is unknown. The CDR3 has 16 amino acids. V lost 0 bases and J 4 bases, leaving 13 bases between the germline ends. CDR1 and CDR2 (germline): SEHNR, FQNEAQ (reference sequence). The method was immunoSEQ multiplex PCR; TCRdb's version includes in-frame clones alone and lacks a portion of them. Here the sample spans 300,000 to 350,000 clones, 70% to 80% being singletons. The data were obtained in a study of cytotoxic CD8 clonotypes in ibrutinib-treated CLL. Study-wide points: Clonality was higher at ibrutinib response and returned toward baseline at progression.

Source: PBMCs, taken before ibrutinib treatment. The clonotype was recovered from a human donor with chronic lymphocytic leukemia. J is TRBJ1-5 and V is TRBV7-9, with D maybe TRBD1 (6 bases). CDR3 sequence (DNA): TGTGCCAGCAGCTTAGCGCATCAGGGGCCGAATCAGCCCCAGCATTTT. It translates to CASSLAHQGPNQPQHF.